The rows below give T cell receptor beta chains drawn from one sample of a study of Siglec-9 on CD8 T cells in melanoma. The data were produced by immunoSEQ multiplex PCR, yet TCRdb's version contains in-frame clones alone and is incomplete. The sample carries tens of thousands of clones, roughly 80% recorded once. The source material was Siglec-9- CD8+ T cells sorted from blood. These receptors were taken from a human donor in good health. Each CDR3 is given with its conserved first and last residue. The D gene is left open where the match is weak. The size of a clone is reported for some rows only, either as once, few or many, or as a class for expanded clones.

v_call: TRBV10-3; clone_size: NA; j_call: TRBJ2-2; d_call: NA; cdr3_length: 11; cdr3_nt: TGTGCCATCACACAGACCGGGGAGCTGTTTTTT; cdr3_aa: CAITQTGELFF
v_call: TRBV7-2; clone_size: NA; j_call: TRBJ1-2; d_call: NA; cdr3_length: 14; cdr3_nt: TGTGCCAGCAGCTACCCCGGTGGGAGCGGAGGCTACACCTTC; cdr3_aa: CASSYPGGSGGYTF
v_call: TRBV9; clone_size: NA; j_call: TRBJ1-4; d_call: NA; cdr3_length: 16; cdr3_nt: TGTGCCAGCAGCGTAGGACAGACCCCAACTAATGAAAAACTGTTTTTT; cdr3_aa: CASSVGQTPTNEKLFF
v_call: TRBV27; clone_size: NA; j_call: TRBJ2-2; d_call: NA; cdr3_length: 15; cdr3_nt: TGTGCCAGCAGTTTTGAATCCACCGGGACCGGGGAGCTGTTTTTT; cdr3_aa: CASSFESTGTGELFF
v_call: TRBV18; clone_size: NA; j_call: TRBJ1-2; d_call: NA; cdr3_length: 19; cdr3_nt: TGTGCCAGCTCACCGAACGCTGCTAAGGTGTCAGTAGCTAACTATGGCTACACCTTC; cdr3_aa: CASSPNAAKVSVANYGYTF
v_call: TRBV27; clone_size: NA; j_call: TRBJ2-4; d_call: NA; cdr3_length: 12; cdr3_nt: TGTGCCAGCAGTGGGGCCAAAAACATTCAGTACTTC; cdr3_aa: CASSGAKNIQYF
v_call: TRBV4-1; clone_size: NA; j_call: TRBJ2-1; d_call: NA; cdr3_length: 11; cdr3_nt: TGCGCCAGCAGCCAAGGGTTTGAGCAGTTCTTC; cdr3_aa: CASSQGFEQFF
v_call: TRBV27; clone_size: NA; j_call: TRBJ2-5; d_call: NA; cdr3_length: 14; cdr3_nt: TGTGCCAGCAGTTTATGGGGATCCGAAGAGACCCAGTACTTC; cdr3_aa: CASSLWGSEETQYF
v_call: TRBV4-1; clone_size: NA; j_call: TRBJ2-1; d_call: TRBD2; cdr3_length: 17; cdr3_nt: TGCGCCAGCAGCCAAGATCGGACCGGGGGGGTGTACAATGAGCAGTTCTTC; cdr3_aa: CASSQDRTGGVYNEQFF
v_call: TRBV29-1; clone_size: NA; j_call: TRBJ2-3; d_call: NA; cdr3_length: 13; cdr3_nt: TGCAGCTCGCGGCGGGGTAACACAGATACGCAGTATTTT; cdr3_aa: CSSRRGNTDTQYF
v_call: TRBV21-1; clone_size: NA; j_call: TRBJ2-3; d_call: NA; cdr3_length: 15; cdr3_nt: TGTGCCAGCAGGCATTGCGGGCACCGCACAGATACGCAGTATTTT; cdr3_aa: CASRHCGHRTDTQYF
v_call: TRBV6-1; clone_size: NA; j_call: TRBJ1-1; d_call: NA; cdr3_length: 15; cdr3_nt: TGTGCCAGCAGTGAAAGGGCAGGGCTGAACACTGAAGCTTTCTTT; cdr3_aa: CASSERAGLNTEAFF
v_call: TRBV29-1; clone_size: NA; j_call: TRBJ2-4; d_call: TRBD1; cdr3_length: 14; cdr3_nt: TGCAGCGTGGAACAGGACAGGGGGCAAAACATTCAGTACTTC; cdr3_aa: CSVEQDRGQNIQYF
v_call: TRBV7-8; clone_size: NA; j_call: TRBJ2-5; d_call: NA; cdr3_length: 14; cdr3_nt: TGTGCCAGCAGCTTAGCCGGGGGAGTGGAGACCCAGTACTTC; cdr3_aa: CASSLAGGVETQYF
v_call: TRBV5-8; clone_size: once; j_call: TRBJ1-3; d_call: TRBD1; cdr3_length: 15; cdr3_nt: TGTGCCAGCAGCTTGGACAGGGGGCTAGGAAACACCATATATTTT; cdr3_aa: CASSLDRGLGNTIYF
v_call: TRBV29-1; clone_size: few; j_call: TRBJ1-1; d_call: NA; cdr3_length: 13; cdr3_nt: TGCAGCGTCCTCGACGGGTTAAACACTGAAGCTTTCTTT; cdr3_aa: CSVLDGLNTEAFF
v_call: TRBV7-9; clone_size: NA; j_call: TRBJ2-3; d_call: NA; cdr3_length: 14; cdr3_nt: TGTGCCAGCAGCCCAGGGAGGCGGGCAGATACGCAGTATTTT; cdr3_aa: CASSPGRRADTQYF
v_call: TRBV19; clone_size: NA; j_call: TRBJ1-1; d_call: NA; cdr3_length: 13; cdr3_nt: TGTGCCAGTAGTGGGGACGGGAACACTGAAGCTTTCTTT; cdr3_aa: CASSGDGNTEAFF
v_call: TRBV23-1; clone_size: NA; j_call: TRBJ2-1; d_call: NA; cdr3_length: 14; cdr3_nt: TGCGCCAGCAGTCCCGGGTCTAGGGCAAATGAGCAGTTCTTC; cdr3_aa: CASSPGSRANEQFF
v_call: TRBV18; clone_size: NA; j_call: TRBJ1-1; d_call: NA; cdr3_length: 15; cdr3_nt: TGTGCCAGCTCACGGTCCAGGGGAGGTCCCACTGAAGCTTTCTTT; cdr3_aa: CASSRSRGGPTEAFF
v_call: TRBV12-5; clone_size: NA; j_call: TRBJ2-5; d_call: NA; cdr3_length: 15; cdr3_nt: TGTGCTAGTGGTTTGTCAAGAGGAGGGGGGGAGACCCAGTACTTC; cdr3_aa: CASGLSRGGGETQYF
v_call: TRBV7-6; clone_size: NA; j_call: TRBJ2-2; d_call: NA; cdr3_length: 13; cdr3_nt: TGTGCCACCGAGGGGGTAATGCCCGGGGAGCTGTTTTTT; cdr3_aa: CATEGVMPGELFF
v_call: TRBV9; clone_size: NA; j_call: TRBJ2-1; d_call: TRBD2; cdr3_length: 18; cdr3_nt: TGTGCCAGCAGCGGGTTAGCGGGGGCCACGAGCTCCTACAATGAGCAGTTCTTC; cdr3_aa: CASSGLAGATSSYNEQFF
v_call: TRBV29-1; clone_size: NA; j_call: TRBJ1-2; d_call: TRBD1; cdr3_length: 12; cdr3_nt: TGCAGCGTAGGGACAGGGGGTTATGGCTACACCTTC; cdr3_aa: CSVGTGGYGYTF
v_call: TRBV27; clone_size: NA; j_call: TRBJ2-1; d_call: NA; cdr3_length: 13; cdr3_nt: TGTGCCAGCAGTCATCAGGGTTACAATGAGCAGTTCTTC; cdr3_aa: CASSHQGYNEQFF
v_call: TRBV2; clone_size: NA; j_call: TRBJ2-1; d_call: NA; cdr3_length: 15; cdr3_nt: TGTGCCAGCAGTCTAGCGAGGCTCGGCTACAATGAGCAGTTCTTC; cdr3_aa: CASSLARLGYNEQFF
v_call: TRBV19; clone_size: medium-sized; j_call: TRBJ2-3; d_call: TRBD2; cdr3_length: 18; cdr3_nt: TGTGCCAGTAGTATAGAGTCTAGCGGGAGGGGTGGCACAGATACGCAGTATTTT; cdr3_aa: CASSIESSGRGGTDTQYF
v_call: TRBV21-1; clone_size: NA; j_call: TRBJ1-5; d_call: NA; cdr3_length: 15; cdr3_nt: TGTGCCAGCAGCAAAGGACAGGGTCGCAATCAGCCCCAGCATTTT; cdr3_aa: CASSKGQGRNQPQHF
v_call: TRBV27; clone_size: few; j_call: TRBJ1-6; d_call: TRBD1; cdr3_length: 15; cdr3_nt: TGTGCCAGCAGGATAACAGGGGGCTGGGATTCACCCCTCCACTTT; cdr3_aa: CASRITGGWDSPLHF
v_call: TRBV28; clone_size: NA; j_call: TRBJ2-7; d_call: NA; cdr3_length: 14; cdr3_nt: TGTGCCAGCAGTCTTATCGGGTCCACGGGGGAGCAGTACTTC; cdr3_aa: CASSLIGSTGEQYF
v_call: TRBV7-9; clone_size: NA; j_call: TRBJ2-3; d_call: TRBD1; cdr3_length: 16; cdr3_nt: TGTGCCAGCAGCTCTAACCGGGACAGAAGGCCAGATACGCAGTATTTT; cdr3_aa: CASSSNRDRRPDTQYF
v_call: TRBV28; clone_size: once; j_call: TRBJ1-5; d_call: NA; cdr3_length: 13; cdr3_nt: TGTGCCACACTCAGGGTTAGCAATCAGCCCCAGCATTTT; cdr3_aa: CATLRVSNQPQHF
v_call: TRBV5-1; clone_size: NA; j_call: TRBJ2-1; d_call: NA; cdr3_length: 17; cdr3_nt: TGCGCCAGCAGCCGGGGAGTCGGGGGCAGCTCCTACAATGAGCAGTTCTTC; cdr3_aa: CASSRGVGGSSYNEQFF
v_call: TRBV27; clone_size: NA; j_call: TRBJ1-5; d_call: NA; cdr3_length: 18; cdr3_nt: TGTGCCAGCAGTTCGGGACACCGGATTCCTTATAGCAATCAGCCCCAGCATTTT; cdr3_aa: CASSSGHRIPYSNQPQHF
v_call: TRBV29-1; clone_size: once; j_call: TRBJ1-5; d_call: NA; cdr3_length: 13; cdr3_nt: TGCAGCGTTGACCAGGGTCAAAATCAGCCCCAGCATTTT; cdr3_aa: CSVDQGQNQPQHF
v_call: TRBV9; clone_size: NA; j_call: TRBJ1-2; d_call: TRBD1; cdr3_length: 16; cdr3_nt: TGTGCCAGCAGCGCCCAAGGGACAGGGGGTGGCTATGGCTACACCTTC; cdr3_aa: CASSAQGTGGGYGYTF
v_call: TRBV4-1; clone_size: NA; j_call: TRBJ2-3; d_call: TRBD2; cdr3_length: 15; cdr3_nt: TGCGCCAGCAGCTATACTAGCGGGGGCACAGATACGCAGTATTTT; cdr3_aa: CASSYTSGGTDTQYF
v_call: TRBV15; clone_size: NA; j_call: TRBJ1-5; d_call: NA; cdr3_length: 18; cdr3_nt: TGTGCCACCAGCAGAGGGCCCGGACAGACATTTGGCAATCAGCCCCAGCATTTT; cdr3_aa: CATSRGPGQTFGNQPQHF
v_call: TRBV15; clone_size: few; j_call: TRBJ1-1; d_call: TRBD1; cdr3_length: 14; cdr3_nt: TGTGCCACCAGCACCGTGACAGGGGGCACTGAAGCTTTCTTT; cdr3_aa: CATSTVTGGTEAFF
v_call: TRBV9; clone_size: NA; j_call: TRBJ2-5; d_call: TRBD1; cdr3_length: 15; cdr3_nt: TGTGCCAGCAGCGTAGCCGGGACAGGGGTAGGGACCCAGTACTTC; cdr3_aa: CASSVAGTGVGTQYF
v_call: TRBV19; clone_size: NA; j_call: TRBJ2-1; d_call: NA; cdr3_length: 15; cdr3_nt: TGTGCCAGTAGAGGGACGGAAGTGGCGCACAATGAGCAGTTCTTC; cdr3_aa: CASRGTEVAHNEQFF
v_call: TRBV11-2; clone_size: NA; j_call: TRBJ2-1; d_call: NA; cdr3_length: 15; cdr3_nt: TGTGCCAGCAGCCCGGACCCAGAGGGGGACCATGAGCAGTTCTTC; cdr3_aa: CASSPDPEGDHEQFF
v_call: TRBV9; clone_size: NA; j_call: TRBJ2-3; d_call: NA; cdr3_length: 14; cdr3_nt: TGTGCCAGCAGCCCCTGGACTTTCACAGATACGCAGTATTTT; cdr3_aa: CASSPWTFTDTQYF
v_call: TRBV20-1; clone_size: NA; j_call: TRBJ2-3; d_call: NA; cdr3_length: 11; cdr3_nt: TGCAGTGCTAGATTCGTAGATACGCAGTATTTT; cdr3_aa: CSARFVDTQYF
v_call: TRBV27; clone_size: few; j_call: TRBJ1-1; d_call: NA; cdr3_length: 13; cdr3_nt: TGTGCCAGCAGTTTGGCTCTGAGGGCTGAAGCTTTCTTT; cdr3_aa: CASSLALRAEAFF